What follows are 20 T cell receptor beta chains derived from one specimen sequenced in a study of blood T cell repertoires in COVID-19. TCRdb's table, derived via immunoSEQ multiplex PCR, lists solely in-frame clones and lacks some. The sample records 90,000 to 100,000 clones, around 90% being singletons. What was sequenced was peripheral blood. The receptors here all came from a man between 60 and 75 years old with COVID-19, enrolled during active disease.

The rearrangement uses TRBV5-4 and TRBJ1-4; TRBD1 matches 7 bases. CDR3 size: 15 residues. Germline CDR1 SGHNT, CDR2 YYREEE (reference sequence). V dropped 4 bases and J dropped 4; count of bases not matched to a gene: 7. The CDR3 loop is CASSDRGQDNEKLFF. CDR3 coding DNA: TGTGCCAGCAGCGACCGTGGACAGGATAATGAAAAACTGTTTTTT.

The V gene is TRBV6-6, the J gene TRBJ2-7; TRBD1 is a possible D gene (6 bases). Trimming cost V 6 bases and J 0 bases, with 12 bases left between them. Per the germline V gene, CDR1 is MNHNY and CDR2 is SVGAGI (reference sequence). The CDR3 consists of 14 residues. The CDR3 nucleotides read TGTGCCAGCAGAGAAACAGGGTACTCCTACGAGCAGTACTTC. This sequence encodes CASRETGYSYEQYF.

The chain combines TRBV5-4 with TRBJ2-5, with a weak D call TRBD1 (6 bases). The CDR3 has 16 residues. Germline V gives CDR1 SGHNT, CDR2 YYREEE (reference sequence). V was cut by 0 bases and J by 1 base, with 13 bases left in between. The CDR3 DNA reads TGTGCCAGCAGCTTGGACGGGACATTTTCCCAAGAGACCCAGTACTTC. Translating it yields CASSLDGTFSQETQYF.

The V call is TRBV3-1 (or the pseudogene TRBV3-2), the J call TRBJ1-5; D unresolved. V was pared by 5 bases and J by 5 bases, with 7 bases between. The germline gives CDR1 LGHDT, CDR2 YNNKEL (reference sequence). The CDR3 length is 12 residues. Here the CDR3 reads CASSSGDQPQHF. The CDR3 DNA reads TGTGCCAGCAGCTCCGGGGATCAGCCCCAGCATTTT.

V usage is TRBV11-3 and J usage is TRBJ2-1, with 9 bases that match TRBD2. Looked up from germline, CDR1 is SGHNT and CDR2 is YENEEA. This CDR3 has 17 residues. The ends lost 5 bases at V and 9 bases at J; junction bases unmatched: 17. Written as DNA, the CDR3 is TGTGCCAGCAGCCAAAACATGCGGGAGGGAGGTAAGGGTGAGCAGTTCTTC. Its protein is CASSQNMREGGKGEQFF. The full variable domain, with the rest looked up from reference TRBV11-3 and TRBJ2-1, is EAGVVQSPRYKIIEKKQPVAFWCNPISGHNTLYWYLQNLGQGPELLIRYENEEAVDDSQLPKDRFSAERLKGVDSTLKIQPAELGDSAVYLCASSQNMREGGKGEQFFGPGTRLTVL.

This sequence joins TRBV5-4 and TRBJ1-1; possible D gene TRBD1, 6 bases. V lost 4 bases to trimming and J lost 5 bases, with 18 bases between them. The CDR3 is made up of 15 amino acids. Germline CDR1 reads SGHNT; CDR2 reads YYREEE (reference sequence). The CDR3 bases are TGTGCCAGCAGCCCCTATGGGGGGGGCGAGACTGAAGCTTTCTTT. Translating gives CASSPYGGGETEAFF.

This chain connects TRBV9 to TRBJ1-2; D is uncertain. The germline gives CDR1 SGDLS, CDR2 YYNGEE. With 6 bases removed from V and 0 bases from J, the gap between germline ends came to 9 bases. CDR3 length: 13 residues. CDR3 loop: CASTKLANYGYTF. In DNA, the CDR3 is TGTGCCAGCACCAAGTTAGCTAACTATGGCTACACCTTC.

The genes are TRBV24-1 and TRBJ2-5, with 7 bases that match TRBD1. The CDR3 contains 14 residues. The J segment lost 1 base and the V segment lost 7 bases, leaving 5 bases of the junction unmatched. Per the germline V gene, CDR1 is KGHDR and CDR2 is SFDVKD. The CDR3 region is CATSDGQVQETQYF. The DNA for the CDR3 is TGTGCCACCAGCGACGGACAGGTCCAAGAGACCCAGTACTTC.

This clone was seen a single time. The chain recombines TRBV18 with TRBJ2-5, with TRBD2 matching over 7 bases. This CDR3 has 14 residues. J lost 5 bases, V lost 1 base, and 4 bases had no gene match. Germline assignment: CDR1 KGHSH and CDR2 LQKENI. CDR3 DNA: TGTGCCAGCTCACCACGGGCGGGGGAGGAGACCCAGTACTTC. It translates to CASSPRAGEETQYF.

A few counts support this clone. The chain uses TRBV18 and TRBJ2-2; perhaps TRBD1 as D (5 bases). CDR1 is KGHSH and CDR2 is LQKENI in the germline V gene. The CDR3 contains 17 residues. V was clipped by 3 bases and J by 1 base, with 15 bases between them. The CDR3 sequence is CASSPYTRVGNTGELFF. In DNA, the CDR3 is TGTGCCAGCTCACCCTATACCAGGGTCGGGAACACCGGGGAGCTGTTTTTT. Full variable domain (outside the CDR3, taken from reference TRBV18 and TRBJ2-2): NAGVMQNPRHLVRRRGQEARLRCSPMKGHSHVYWYRQLPEEGLKFMVYLQKENIIDESGMPKERFSAEFPKEGPSILRIQQVVRGDSAAYFCASSPYTRVGNTGELFFGEGSRLTVL.

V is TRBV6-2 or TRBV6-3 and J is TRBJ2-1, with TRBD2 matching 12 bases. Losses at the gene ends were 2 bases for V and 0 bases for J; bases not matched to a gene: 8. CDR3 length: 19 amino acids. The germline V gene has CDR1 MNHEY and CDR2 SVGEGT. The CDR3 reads CASSYPTSGRRSSYNEQFF. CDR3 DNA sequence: TGTGCCAGCAGTTACCCGACTAGCGGGAGACGGAGCTCCTACAATGAGCAGTTCTTC.

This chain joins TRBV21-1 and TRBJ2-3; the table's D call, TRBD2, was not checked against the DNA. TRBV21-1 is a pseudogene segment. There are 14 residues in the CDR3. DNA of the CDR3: TGTGCCAGCATCACTAGCGGGAGCACAGATACGCAGTATTTT. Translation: CASITSGSTDTQYF.

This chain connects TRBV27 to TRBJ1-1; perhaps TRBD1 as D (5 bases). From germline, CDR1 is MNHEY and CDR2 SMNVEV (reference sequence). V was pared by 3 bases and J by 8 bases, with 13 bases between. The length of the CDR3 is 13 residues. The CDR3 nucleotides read TGTGCCAGCAGTTTGGGCAGGGCAAGAGAAGCTTTCTTT. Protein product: CASSLGRAREAFF.

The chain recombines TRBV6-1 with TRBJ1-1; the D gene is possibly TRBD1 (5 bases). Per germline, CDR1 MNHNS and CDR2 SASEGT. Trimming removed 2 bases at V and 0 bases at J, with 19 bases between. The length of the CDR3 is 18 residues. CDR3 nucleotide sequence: TGTGCCAGCAGTGAAAAGGAAGGACACACCCTCATGAACACTGAAGCTTTCTTT. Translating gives CASSEKEGHTLMNTEAFF.

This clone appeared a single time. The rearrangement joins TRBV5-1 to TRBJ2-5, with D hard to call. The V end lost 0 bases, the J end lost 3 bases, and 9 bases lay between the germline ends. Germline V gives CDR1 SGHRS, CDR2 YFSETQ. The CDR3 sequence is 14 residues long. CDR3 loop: CASSLGSAEETQYF. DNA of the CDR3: TGCGCCAGCAGCTTGGGGTCCGCGGAAGAGACCCAGTACTTC.

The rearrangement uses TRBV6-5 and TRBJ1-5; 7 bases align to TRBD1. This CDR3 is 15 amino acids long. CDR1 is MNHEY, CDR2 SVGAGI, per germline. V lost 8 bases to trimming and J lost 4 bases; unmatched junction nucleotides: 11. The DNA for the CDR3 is TGTGCCAGCGGATCCGGGACAGAGTTTAATCAGCCCCAGCATTTT. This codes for CASGSGTEFNQPQHF.

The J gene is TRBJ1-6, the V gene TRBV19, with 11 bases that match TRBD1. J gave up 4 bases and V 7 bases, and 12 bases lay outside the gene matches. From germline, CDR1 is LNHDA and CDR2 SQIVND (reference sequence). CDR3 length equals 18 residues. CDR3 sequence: CASKLGQGANPYNSPLHF. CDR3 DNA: TGTGCCAGTAAACTCGGACAGGGGGCGAACCCTTATAATTCACCCCTCCACTTT.

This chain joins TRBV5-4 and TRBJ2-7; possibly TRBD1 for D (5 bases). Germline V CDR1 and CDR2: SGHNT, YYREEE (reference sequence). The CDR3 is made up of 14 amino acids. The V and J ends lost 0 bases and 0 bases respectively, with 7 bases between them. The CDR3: CASSLDRSSYEQYF. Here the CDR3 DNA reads TGTGCCAGCAGCTTGGACAGGTCCTCCTACGAGCAGTACTTC.

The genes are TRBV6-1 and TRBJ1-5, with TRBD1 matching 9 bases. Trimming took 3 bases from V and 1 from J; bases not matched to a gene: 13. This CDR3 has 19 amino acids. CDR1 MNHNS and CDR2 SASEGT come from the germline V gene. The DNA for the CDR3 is TGTGCCAGCAGTGACCCGGGACAGGGAAGTAGTACGAGCAATCAGCCCCAGCATTTT. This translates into CASSDPGQGSSTSNQPQHF.

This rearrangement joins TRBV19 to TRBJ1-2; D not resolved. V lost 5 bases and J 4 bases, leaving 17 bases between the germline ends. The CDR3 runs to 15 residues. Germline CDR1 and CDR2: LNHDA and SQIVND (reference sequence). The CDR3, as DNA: TGTGCCAGTAGTGCGGCACATTCTTTTGGCTATGGCTACACCTTC. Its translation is CASSAAHSFGYGYTF.